These 25 T cell receptor beta chains were all obtained from the same sample, sequenced in a study of tumor-infiltrating lymphocytes in primary liver carcinoma. Starting material of 400 to 600 ng total RNA yielded TCR beta cDNA via a constant-region primer. Slightly modified ARM-PCR served as the procedure for the TCR beta libraries. These libraries came from three rounds of nested multiplex PCR. Each of the first two PCR rounds ran about 9 cycles with TRBV1-TRBV30 forward and C-beta reverse primers. TCRdb passed the multiplex PCR reads through MiXCR, listing each CDR3 protein once. This repertoire shows some 180,000 distinct CDR3 sequences, about 60% found once; its top ten account for 70% to 80%. RNA was extracted from whole blood without cell sorting, alongside germline DNA. The sequencing sample was made of peripheral blood. All receptors derive from a man aged 40-50 years with primary liver carcinoma and hepatitis B virus infection.

This chain uses TRBV29-1 with TRBJ1-2; 9 nucleotides match TRBD1. The junction had 5 bases not matched to a gene; V was cut back by 0 bases and J by 6 bases. Germline loops: CDR1 SQVTM, CDR2 ANQGSEA. The CDR3 loop spans 14 amino acids. The CDR3 spells CSVEDLDRGHGYTF. The CDR3 DNA reads TGCAGCGTTGAAGACTTGGACAGGGGCCATGGCTACACCTTC.

A remark on this clonotype: The junction does not match germline at one end; this may be a read error. The V gene is TRBV11-3, the J gene TRBJ2-7, with D possibly matching TRBD1 (6 bases). The CDR3 totals 12 residues. Germline V gene sequence: CDR1 SGHNT, CDR2 YENEEA. The CDR3 loop is CTSSLDSYEQYF. In nucleotides, the CDR3 is TGTACCAGCAGCTTGGACAGCTACGAGCAGTACTTC.

About this clonotype itself: This may be a read error: a much more frequent sequence differs by one nucleotide. The CDR3 nucleotides read TGTGCCAGCAGTTTACAGTGGCCTAATTCACCCCTCCACTTT. It translates to CASSLQWPNSPLHF. The rearrangement uses TRBV12-3 or TRBV12-4 and TRBJ1-6; D unclear. This CDR3 is 14 amino acids long. The V and J ends lost 2 bases and 6 bases respectively, with 8 bases between them.

This clonotype has only a few counts. The chain employs TRBV6-6 and TRBJ2-6, with D possibly TRBD2 on 6 matching bases. Germline CDR1 MNHNY, CDR2 SVGAGI (reference sequence). V was cut by 4 bases and J by 3 bases, with 7 bases left in between. This CDR3 has 14 amino acids. The DNA of the CDR3 is TGTGCCAGCAGTTCGGGGGTTGGGGCCAACGTCCTGACTTTC. This translates into CASSSGVGANVLTF.

This clonotype was counted once. Germline is not matched at one junction end, which may reflect a read error. The chain combines TRBV29-1 with TRBJ2-3, with 12 bases fitting TRBD2. The CDR3 consists of 15 residues. Germline loops: CDR1 SQVTM, CDR2 ANQGSEA. CDR3 DNA: TGCAGCGTTTCTGGACTAGCGGGATCCACAGATGCGCAGTATTTT. Its translation is CSVSGLAGSTDAQYF.

With regard to this clonotype: A much larger clone sits a single nucleotide away, making a read error possible. The rearrangement uses TRBV29-1 and TRBJ2-1; D possibly corresponds to TRBD2 (6 bases). The CDR3 totals 12 residues. In germline, CDR1 is SQVTM, CDR2 ANQGSEA. The CDR3 sequence is CSAEEGYNDQFF. The CDR3 DNA reads as TGCAGCGCTGAGGAGGGGTACAATGACCAGTTCTTC.

The table lists this clonotype with a count of one. The rearrangement uses TRBV7-8 and TRBJ2-7, with D possibly being TRBD1 (6 bases). Germline CDR1 is SGHVS and CDR2 is FQNEAQ. Trimming stripped 5 bases from V and 3 bases from J, with 26 bases between. The CDR3 spans 18 residues. The DNA for the CDR3 is TGTGCCAGCAGCCGGCCTCTTACAGGGTCTACAGACGTCTACGAGCAGTACTTC. Its translation: CASSRPLTGSTDVYEQYF.

This clonotype occurred a few times. V is TRBV29-1 and J is TRBJ2-7; TRBD2 matches 10 bases. Per germline, CDR1 SQVTM and CDR2 ANQGSEA. The CDR3 runs to 14 residues. The junction had 7 bases not matched to a gene; V was cut back by 3 bases and J by 5 bases. The CDR3 here is CSVDGLAGVDEQYF. CDR3 nucleotide sequence: TGCAGCGTTGACGGGCTAGCGGGAGTAGACGAGCAGTACTTC.

The V call is TRBV6-1, the J call TRBJ1-1, with TRBD1 matching over 8 bases. The length of the CDR3 is 13 residues. Germline V gene sequence: CDR1 MNHNS, CDR2 SASEGT. V shed 7 bases, J shed 5 bases, and the junction held 6 bases outside the gene matches. The CDR3 sequence is CASTDRGLTEAFF. CDR3 in DNA: TGTGCCAGCACCGACAGGGGCCTGACTGAAGCTTTCTTT.

This clonotype came up once. The J gene is TRBJ1-4, the V gene TRBV6-2 or TRBV6-3; TRBD1 matches at 9 bases. Losses at the gene ends were 5 bases for V and 8 bases for J; bases not matched to a gene: 6. Per germline, CDR1 MNHEY and CDR2 SVGEGT. The CDR3 length is 14 residues. CDR3 bases: TGTGCCAGCAGTCCGGGACAGGGACGCGAAAAACTGTTTTTT. It codes for CASSPGQGREKLFF.

This clonotype is a singleton in its sample. The junction differs from germline at one of its ends, possibly a read error. CDR3 protein: CASNLGHRGGLNEQFF. Here the CDR3 DNA reads TGTGCCAGCAACTTAGGTCACAGGGGAGGACTAAATGAGCAGTTCTTC. The V and J genes are TRBV11-2 and TRBJ2-1; D is possibly TRBD1 (7 bases). This CDR3 spans 16 amino acids. CDR1 is SGHAT and CDR2 is FQNNGV in the germline V gene.

This chain uses TRBV12-2 with TRBJ2-4; TRBD1, as called in the table, went unchecked against the DNA. TRBV12-2 has pseudogene status. The CDR3 has 15 amino acids. The CDR3: CASRCSRAAKNIQYF. The CDR3 region has the DNA TGTGCAAGTCGCTGCAGCAGGGCGGCCAAAAACATTCAGTACTTC.

The table lists this clonotype with a few counts. V and J are TRBV4-1 and TRBJ2-7; D is possibly TRBD2 (5 bases). The germline CDR1 and CDR2 sequences are MGHRA and YSYEKL. The CDR3 loop spans 17 amino acids. Trimming shortened V by 4 bases and J by 0 bases, and 19 bases separated the two germline ends. CDR3 loop: CASSPRAIGGYSYEQYF. CDR3 DNA sequence: TGCGCCAGCAGCCCCCGTGCCATCGGAGGCTACTCCTACGAGCAGTACTTC.

Comment on this clonotype: One end of the junction fails to match germline, which may point to a read error. The V call is TRBV12-3 or TRBV12-4, the J call TRBJ2-5; TRBD1 matches at 11 bases. The CDR3 consists of 16 residues. The CDR3 bases are TGTCCCAGCAGTCTCAAAACCGGGACAGGGGGAGAGACCCAGTACTTC. Translated: CPSSLKTGTGGETQYF.

The chain uses TRBV10-3 and TRBJ2-1; possibly TRBD2 for D (6 bases). The V end lost 2 bases, the J end lost 0 bases, and 11 bases lay between the germline ends. The CDR3 runs to 16 residues. CDR1 ENHRY and CDR2 SYGVKD come from the germline V gene. For the CDR3, the DNA is TGTGCCATCAGTGAGGGGGACTGGGACTCCTACAATGAGCAGTTCTTC. It specifies CAISEGDWDSYNEQFF.

The chain couples TRBV4-2 to TRBJ2-1; D possibly corresponds to TRBD2 (5 bases). The ends were cut back, 0 bases at V and 8 bases at J, with 14 bases in the middle. This CDR3 is built from 15 residues. Germline CDR1 LGHNA, CDR2 YNFKEQ. The CDR3 loop reads CASSQDALAFDEQFF. The CDR3 region has the DNA TGTGCCAGCAGCCAAGATGCCCTAGCTTTCGATGAGCAGTTCTTC.

The rearrangement joins TRBV7-9 to TRBJ1-4, with D unresolved. V was pared by 3 bases and J by 7 bases, with 18 bases between. Germline loops: CDR1 SEHNR, CDR2 FQNEAQ (reference sequence). This CDR3 is 16 amino acids long. CDR3 in amino acids: CASSFDLEWVGEKLFF. For the CDR3, the DNA is TGTGCCAGCAGCTTCGACTTGGAGTGGGTCGGTGAAAAACTGTTTTTT.

Comment on this clonotype: This could be a read error, since a much larger clone is one nucleotide away. The rearrangement uses TRBV6-5 and TRBJ1-2; maybe TRBD1 (5 bases). Germline V gene lookup returns CDR1 MNHEY and CDR2 SVGAGI. The CDR3 is 16 residues long. Here the CDR3 DNA reads TGTGCCAGGAGTTACTCTGGGCAGGGCATTAACTATGGCTACACCTTC. The encoded protein is CARSYSGQGINYGYTF.

This chain uses TRBV12-3 or TRBV12-4 with TRBJ1-5, with a tentative D call TRBD1 (6 bases). V gave up 6 bases and J gave up 2 bases, with 17 bases separating them. This CDR3 has 16 residues. CDR3 region: CASSRRGGVRNQPQHF. DNA of the CDR3: TGTGCCAGCAGCCGTAGGGGGGGGGTACGCAATCAGCCCCAGCATTTT.

This clonotype was seen once. The V and J genes are TRBV5-4 and TRBJ2-2; 8 bases match TRBD2. CDR1 SGHNT and CDR2 YYREEE come from the germline V gene (reference sequence). This CDR3 is 16 amino acids long. The trim removed 4 bases at V and 2 bases at J, leaving 7 bases unmatched. CDR3 residues: CASSAGGVYNTGELFF. The CDR3 coding sequence is TGTGCCAGCAGCGCGGGGGGAGTTTACAACACCGGGGAGCTGTTTTTT.

This clonotype was counted between two and nine times. J is TRBJ2-2 and V is TRBV4-2; 11 bases align to TRBD2. This CDR3 is built from 17 residues. The germline V gene has CDR1 LGHNA and CDR2 YNFKEQ. J was trimmed by 3 bases and V by 2 bases; bases with no gene match: 5. CDR3 DNA: TGTGCCAGCAGCCAATACTTAGCGGGAGGGGACACCGGGGAGCTGTTTTTT. Its translation: CASSQYLAGGDTGELFF.

The count of this clonotype is one. In nucleotides, the CDR3 is TGTGCCAGCAGCCTCGACGGGGACGAGCAGTACTTC. Translated: CASSLDGDEQYF. The chain has TRBV7-9 and TRBJ2-7; the D gene is possibly TRBD2 (5 bases). V was clipped by 5 bases and J by 5 bases, with 10 bases between them. The CDR3 length is 12 residues. The germline V gene has CDR1 SEHNR and CDR2 FQNEAQ (reference sequence). The variable domain in full, completed from reference TRBV7-9 and TRBJ2-7, reads DTGVSQNPRHKITKRGQNVTFRCDPISEHNRLYWYRQTLGQGPEFLTYFQNEAQLEKSRLLSDRFSAERPKGSFSTLEIQRTEQGDSAMYLCASSLDGDEQYFGPGTRLTVT.

Comment on this clonotype: Since the CDR3 does not end with the conserved phenylalanine or tryptophan, this likely comes from a read error. This rearrangement joins TRBV11-2 to TRBJ2-7, with D uncertain. The CDR3 extends over 15 amino acids. Germline-derived CDR1 and CDR2 are SGHAT and FQNNGV. The CDR3 region is CASSLEYSSSYEQYY. The DNA of the CDR3 is TGTGCCAGCAGCTTAGAGTACTCCAGTTCCTATGAGCAGTACTAC.

The chain recombines TRBV30 with TRBJ1-4; possibly TRBD1 for D (6 bases). CDR1 is GTSNPN, CDR2 SVGIG, per germline (reference sequence). The V end lost 0 bases, the J end lost 8 bases, and 13 bases lay between the germline ends. The CDR3 is made up of 14 amino acids. CDR3 nucleotide sequence: TGTGCCTGGAGTGTAGGGACATCCTTCGAAAAACTGTTTTTT. Translated, it gives CAWSVGTSFEKLFF.

This clonotype showed up many times. The rearrangement links TRBV10-2 to TRBJ2-2, with 7 bases fitting TRBD1. CDR1 is WSHSY and CDR2 is SAAADI in the germline V gene. This CDR3 comprises 12 residues. Trimming took 10 bases from V and 6 from J; bases not matched to a gene: 5. The DNA of the CDR3 is TGCGCCACTTTCCAGGGGGCCGGGGAGCTGTTTTTT. The encoded protein is CATFQGAGELFF.